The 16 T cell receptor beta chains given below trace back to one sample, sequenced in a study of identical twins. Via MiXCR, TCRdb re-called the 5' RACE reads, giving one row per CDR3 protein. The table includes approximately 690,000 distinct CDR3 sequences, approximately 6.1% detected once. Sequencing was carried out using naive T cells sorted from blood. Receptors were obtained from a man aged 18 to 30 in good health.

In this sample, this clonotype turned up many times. The CDR3 loop is CASSSGAGDTQYF. CDR3 in DNA: TGCGCCAGCAGCTCGGGGGCGGGAGATACGCAGTATTTT. The rearrangement uses TRBV4-3 and TRBJ2-3; D may match TRBD1 or TRBD2 (6 bases each). Germline V gene data show CDR1 as LGHNA and CDR2 as YSLEER. The V and J ends lost 5 bases and 5 bases respectively, with 11 bases between them. CDR3 length: 13 residues.

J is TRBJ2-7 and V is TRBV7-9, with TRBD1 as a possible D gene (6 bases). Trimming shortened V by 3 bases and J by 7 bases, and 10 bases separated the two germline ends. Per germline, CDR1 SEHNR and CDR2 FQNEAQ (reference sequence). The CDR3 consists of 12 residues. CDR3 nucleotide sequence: TGTGCCAGCAGCTTTCGGCAGGGGGAGCAGTACTTC. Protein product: CASSFRQGEQYF. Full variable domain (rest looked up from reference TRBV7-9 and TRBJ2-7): DTGVSQNPRHKITKRGQNVTFRCDPISEHNRLYWYRQTLGQGPEFLTYFQNEAQLEKSRLLSDRFSAERPKGSFSTLEIQRTEQGDSAMYLCASSFRQGEQYFGPGTRLTVT.

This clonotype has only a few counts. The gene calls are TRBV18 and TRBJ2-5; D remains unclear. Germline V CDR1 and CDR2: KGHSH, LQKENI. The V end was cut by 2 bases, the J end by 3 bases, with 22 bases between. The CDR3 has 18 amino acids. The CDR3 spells CASSPGAVGKGNKETQYF. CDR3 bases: TGTGCCAGCTCACCAGGTGCCGTAGGGAAGGGCAACAAAGAGACCCAGTACTTC.

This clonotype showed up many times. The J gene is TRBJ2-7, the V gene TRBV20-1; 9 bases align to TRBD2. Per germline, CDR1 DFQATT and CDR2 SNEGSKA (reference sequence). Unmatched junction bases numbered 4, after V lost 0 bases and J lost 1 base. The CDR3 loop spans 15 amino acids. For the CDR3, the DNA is TGCAGTGCTAGAGAACTTACTAGCGGGTCCTACGAGCAGTACTTC. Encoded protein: CSARELTSGSYEQYF.

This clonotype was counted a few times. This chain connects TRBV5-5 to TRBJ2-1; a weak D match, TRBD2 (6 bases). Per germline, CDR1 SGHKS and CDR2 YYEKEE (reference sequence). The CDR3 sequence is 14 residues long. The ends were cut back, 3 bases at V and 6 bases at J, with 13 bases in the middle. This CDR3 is CASSSNVGGNEQFF. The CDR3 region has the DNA TGTGCCAGCAGCTCTAATGTGGGGGGCAATGAGCAGTTCTTC.

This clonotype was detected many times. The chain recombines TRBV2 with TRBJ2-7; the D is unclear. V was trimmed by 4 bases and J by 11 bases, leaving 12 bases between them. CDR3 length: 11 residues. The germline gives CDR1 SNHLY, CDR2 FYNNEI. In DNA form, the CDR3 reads TGTGCCAGCAGTGCCCAGAACCGCAAGTACGTC. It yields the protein CASSAQNRKYV.

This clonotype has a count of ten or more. CDR3 amino acids: CASRLQGGQETQYF. The CDR3 region has the DNA TGCGCCAGCAGGTTACAGGGGGGGCAAGAGACCCAGTACTTC. The chain links TRBV5-1 to TRBJ2-5, with D tentatively TRBD1 (8 bases). CDR1 is SGHRS, CDR2 YFSETQ, per germline. Trimming left V 5 bases short and J 2 bases short, with 13 bases between. CDR3 size: 14 residues.

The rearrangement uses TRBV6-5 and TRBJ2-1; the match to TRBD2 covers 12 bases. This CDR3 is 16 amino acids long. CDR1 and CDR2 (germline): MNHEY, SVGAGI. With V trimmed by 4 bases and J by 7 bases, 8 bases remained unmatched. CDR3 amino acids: CASSLSSGRVMNEQFF. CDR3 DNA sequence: TGTGCCAGCAGTTTATCTAGCGGGAGGGTGATGAATGAGCAGTTCTTC.

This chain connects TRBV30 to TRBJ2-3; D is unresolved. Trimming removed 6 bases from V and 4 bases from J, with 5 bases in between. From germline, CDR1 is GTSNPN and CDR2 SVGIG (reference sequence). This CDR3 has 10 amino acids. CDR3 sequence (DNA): TGTGCCTGCCATGCAGATACGCAGTATTTT. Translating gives CACHADTQYF. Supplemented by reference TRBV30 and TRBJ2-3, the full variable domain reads SQTIHQWPATLVQPVGSPLSLECTVEGTSNPNLYWYRQAAGRGLQLLFYSVGIGQISSEVPQNLSASRPQDRQFILSSKKLLLSDSGFYLCACHADTQYFGPGTRLTVL.

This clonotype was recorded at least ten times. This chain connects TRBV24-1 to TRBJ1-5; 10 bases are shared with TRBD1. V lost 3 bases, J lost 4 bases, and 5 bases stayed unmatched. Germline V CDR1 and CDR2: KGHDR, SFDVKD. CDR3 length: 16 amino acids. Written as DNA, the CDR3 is TGTGCCACCAGTGATCCTGGACAGGGGGTGAATCAGCCCCAGCATTTT. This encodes CATSDPGQGVNQPQHF.

DNA of the CDR3: TGCGCCAGCAGGCCCCGCAACACGGGGAGTGAGCAGTTCTTC. Translated, it gives CASRPRNTGSEQFF. V and J are TRBV5-1 and TRBJ2-1; TRBD2 is a possible D gene (5 bases). CDR1 is SGHRS and CDR2 is YFSETQ in the germline V gene. The V gene lost 5 bases and the J gene lost 9 bases, with 18 bases spanning the gap. The CDR3 runs 14 residues.

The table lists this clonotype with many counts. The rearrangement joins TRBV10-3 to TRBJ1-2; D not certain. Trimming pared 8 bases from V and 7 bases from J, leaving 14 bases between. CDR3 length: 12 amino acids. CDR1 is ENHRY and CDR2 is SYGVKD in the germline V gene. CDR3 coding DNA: TGTGCCATCGCGGACCCGACTTTTGGCTACACCTTC. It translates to CAIADPTFGYTF.

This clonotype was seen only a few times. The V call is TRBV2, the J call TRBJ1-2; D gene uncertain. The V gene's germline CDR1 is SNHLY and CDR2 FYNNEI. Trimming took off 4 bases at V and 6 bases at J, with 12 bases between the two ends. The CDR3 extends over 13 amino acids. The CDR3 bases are TGTGCCAGCAGTGTGGAAATTGATAATGGCTACACCTTC. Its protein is CASSVEIDNGYTF.

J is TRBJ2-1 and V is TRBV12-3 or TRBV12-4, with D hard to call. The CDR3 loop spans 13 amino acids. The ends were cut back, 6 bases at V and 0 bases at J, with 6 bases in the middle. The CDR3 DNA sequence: TGTGCCAGCAGACCTAACTCCTACAATGAGCAGTTCTTC. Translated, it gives CASRPNSYNEQFF.

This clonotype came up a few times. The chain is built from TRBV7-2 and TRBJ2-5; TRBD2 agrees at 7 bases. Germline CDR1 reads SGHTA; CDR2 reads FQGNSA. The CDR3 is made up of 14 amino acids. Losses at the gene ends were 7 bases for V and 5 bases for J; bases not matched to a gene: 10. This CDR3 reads CASIRAGAWETQYF. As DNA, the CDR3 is TGTGCCAGCATACGCGCGGGAGCATGGGAGACCCAGTACTTC.

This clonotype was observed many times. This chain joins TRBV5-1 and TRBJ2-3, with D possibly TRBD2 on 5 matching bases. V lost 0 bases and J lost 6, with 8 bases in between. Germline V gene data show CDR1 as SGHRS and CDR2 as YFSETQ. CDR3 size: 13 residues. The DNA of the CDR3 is TGCGCCAGCAGCTTGGCCGGGGAGGATACGCAGTATTTT. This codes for CASSLAGEDTQYF.